This T cell receptor (beta chain) was obtained from a study of shared clonotypes between healthy human individuals. This CDR3 region has 13 residues. The V gene lost 1 base and the J gene lost 9 bases, with 10 bases spanning the gap. CDR1 and CDR2 (germline): SGHAT, FQDESV (reference sequence). Measured with immunoSEQ multiplex PCR; TCRdb has only the in-frame clones, and not every one. The sample has approximately 2.3 million clones; roughly 93% are singletons. The sequenced material came from naive CD4+ T cells from PBMCs. The subset here: CD45RA+ positively selected. J is TRBJ2-1 and V is TRBV11-1; TRBD2 is a possible D gene (6 bases). The TCR was taken from a man younger than 30 in good health. Some clones in this sample may be carry-over from other donors' samples. CDR3 DNA: TGTGCCAGCAGCTTAGAAGGGACTGCTGAGCAGTTCTTC. Protein product: CASSLEGTAEQFF.